One sample yielded the 13 T cell receptor beta chains listed below, sequenced in a study of blood T cell repertoires in COVID-19. The protocol was immunoSEQ multiplex PCR, while the TCRdb copy is restricted to in-frame clones and leaves out a portion. The sample contains hundreds of thousands of clones, 88% of which appear only once. Sequencing was carried out using PBMCs or T cells enriched from blood (not recorded which). Receptor source: an older woman in a cohort exposed to, infected with or recovered from COVID-19 (not recorded which).

The chain combines TRBV19 with TRBJ1-4; a weak D match, TRBD1 (5 bases). Per germline, CDR1 LNHDA and CDR2 SQIVND (reference sequence). V shed 5 bases and J shed 7 bases, with 17 bases lying between them. This CDR3 is 15 amino acids long. The CDR3 nucleotides are TGTGCCAGTAGTCTACTTCAGGGAATTCGTGAAAAACTGTTTTTT. It encodes CASSLLQGIREKLFF.

The chain has TRBV7-3 and TRBJ2-2; D uncertain. The length of the CDR3 is 12 residues. In germline, CDR1 is SGHTA, CDR2 FQGTGA. Trimming cost V 3 bases and J 7 bases, with 6 bases left between them. The CDR3 DNA sequence: TGTGCCAGCAGCTTTCCTTTCGGGGAGCTGTTTTTT. Translation gives CASSFPFGELFF.

The chain employs TRBV2 and TRBJ1-1, with TRBD1 identical over 8 bases. CDR1 SNHLY and CDR2 FYNNEI come from the germline V gene. This CDR3 region has 15 residues. The junction had 6 bases not matched to a gene; V was cut back by 5 bases and J by 1 base. The CDR3 region has the DNA TGTGCCAGCAGTTATCAGGGGACAGGGAACACTGAAGCTTTCTTT. It codes for CASSYQGTGNTEAFF.

V gene TRBV5-1 combines with J gene TRBJ1-3; D uncertain. The CDR3 totals 14 residues. Trimming removed 3 bases at V and 6 bases at J, with 13 bases between. The germline V gene encodes CDR1 SGHRS and CDR2 YFSETQ. The chain's CDR3 is CASSSSTEENTIYF. The DNA of the CDR3 is TGCGCCAGCAGCTCCTCCACAGAAGAAAACACCATATATTTT.

This clone has only a few counts. The same CDR3 is also encoded by other DNA sequences in this sample. The rearrangement joins TRBV12-3 or TRBV12-4 to TRBJ2-5; a weak D match, TRBD1 (5 bases). CDR3 length: 13 residues. Trimming stripped 5 bases from V and 7 bases from J, with 14 bases between. The CDR3 bases are TGTGCCAGCAGTCGAAGGGGCGAGGTGACCCAGTACTTC. Amino acid sequence: CASSRRGEVTQYF.

The rearrangement links TRBV7-3 to TRBJ2-7, with 7 bases matching TRBD2. V dropped 0 bases and J dropped 1; count of bases not matched to a gene: 3. The CDR3 spans 15 residues. The V gene's germline CDR1 is SGHTA and CDR2 FQGTGA. The CDR3, as DNA: TGTGCCAGCAGCTTAACGGCGGGAGCTTCCTACGAGCAGTACTTC. As protein: CASSLTAGASYEQYF.

This clone has a handful of counts. V is TRBV7-9 and J is TRBJ2-3; weak D call: TRBD2 (6 bases). This CDR3 comprises 14 residues. Germline-derived CDR1 and CDR2 are SEHNR and FQNEAQ (reference sequence). The CDR3 sequence is CAITGGVSTDTQYF. CDR3 sequence (DNA): TGTGCGATCACCGGCGGGGTATCCACAGATACGCAGTATTTT.

This rearrangement joins TRBV5-4 to TRBJ2-5; 7 bases are a match to TRBD1. This CDR3 region has 16 residues. CDR1 is SGHNT, CDR2 YYREEE, per germline (reference sequence). V trimming: 6 bases; J trimming: 2 bases; junction bases outside the gene matches: 13. The CDR3 loop is CASKRDSTPPQETQYF. CDR3 DNA sequence: TGTGCCAGCAAACGGGACAGTACCCCTCCTCAAGAGACCCAGTACTTC. The full variable domain, completed using reference TRBV5-4 and TRBJ2-5, is ETGVTQSPTHLIKTRGQQVTLRCSSQSGHNTVSWYQQALGQGPQFIFQYYREEENGRGNFPPRFSGLQFPNYSSELNVNALELDDSALYLCASKRDSTPPQETQYFGPGTRLLVL.

The chain has TRBV3-1 (or the pseudogene TRBV3-2) and TRBJ2-7; 9 bases align to TRBD2. The V and J ends lost 4 bases and 0 bases, in that order; junction bases with no gene match: 4. The CDR3 runs 15 residues. Germline values: CDR1 LGHDT, CDR2 YNNKEL (reference sequence). The CDR3 coding sequence is TGTGCCAGCAGCCGGGGACTAGCTGTCTCCTACGAGCAGTACTTC. This gives the protein CASSRGLAVSYEQYF.

The chain uses TRBV5-4 and TRBJ1-5; possibly TRBD1 for D (5 bases). CDR1 and CDR2 from the germline V gene are SGHNT and YYREEE (reference sequence). The CDR3 consists of 17 residues. Trimming left V 0 bases short and J 6 bases short, with 19 bases between. The CDR3 DNA sequence: TGTGCCAGCAGCTTGGGTCCGAACCCGGGGGTTGGTCAGCCCCAGCATTTT. Its translation is CASSLGPNPGVGQPQHF.

The genes are TRBV7-6 and TRBJ2-1; 7 bases fit TRBD1. CDR1 and CDR2 from the germline V gene are SGHVS and FNYEAQ. The J segment lost 5 bases and the V segment lost 9 bases, leaving 10 bases of the junction unmatched. The CDR3 spans 14 residues. The chain's CDR3 is CASQGELGHNEQFF. For the CDR3, the DNA is TGTGCCAGTCAGGGGGAGTTAGGGCACAATGAGCAGTTCTTC.

The J gene is TRBJ2-3, the V gene TRBV21-1; the DNA was not used to check the table's D call, TRBD1. TRBV21-1 is listed as a pseudogene. CDR3 length equals 17 residues. CDR3 sequence (DNA): TGTGCCAGCAGCAAATGGAAGGGGGAATTAGGTACAGATACGCAGTATTTT. Residues: CASSKWKGELGTDTQYF.

The J gene is TRBJ2-7, the V gene TRBV12-3 or TRBV12-4, with D maybe TRBD1 (6 bases). Trimming left V 5 bases short and J 2 bases short, with 7 bases between. This CDR3 is built from 12 residues. The CDR3 region is CASSRDTYEQYF. DNA for the CDR3: TGTGCCAGCAGTCGGGACACCTACGAGCAGTACTTC.